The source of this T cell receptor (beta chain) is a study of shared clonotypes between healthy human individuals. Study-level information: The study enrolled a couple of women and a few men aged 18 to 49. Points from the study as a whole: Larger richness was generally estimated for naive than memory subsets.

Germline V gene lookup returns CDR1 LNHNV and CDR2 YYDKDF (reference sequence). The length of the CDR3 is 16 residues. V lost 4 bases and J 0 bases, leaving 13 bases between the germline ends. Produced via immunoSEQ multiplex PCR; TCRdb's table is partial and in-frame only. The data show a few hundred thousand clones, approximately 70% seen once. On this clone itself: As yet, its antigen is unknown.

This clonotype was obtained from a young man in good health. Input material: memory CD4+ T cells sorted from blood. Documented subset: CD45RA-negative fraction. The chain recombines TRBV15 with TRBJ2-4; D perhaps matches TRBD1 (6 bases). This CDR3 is CATSTKQGVAKNIQYF. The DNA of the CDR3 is TGTGCCACCAGCACAAAACAGGGAGTAGCCAAAAACATTCAGTACTTC.